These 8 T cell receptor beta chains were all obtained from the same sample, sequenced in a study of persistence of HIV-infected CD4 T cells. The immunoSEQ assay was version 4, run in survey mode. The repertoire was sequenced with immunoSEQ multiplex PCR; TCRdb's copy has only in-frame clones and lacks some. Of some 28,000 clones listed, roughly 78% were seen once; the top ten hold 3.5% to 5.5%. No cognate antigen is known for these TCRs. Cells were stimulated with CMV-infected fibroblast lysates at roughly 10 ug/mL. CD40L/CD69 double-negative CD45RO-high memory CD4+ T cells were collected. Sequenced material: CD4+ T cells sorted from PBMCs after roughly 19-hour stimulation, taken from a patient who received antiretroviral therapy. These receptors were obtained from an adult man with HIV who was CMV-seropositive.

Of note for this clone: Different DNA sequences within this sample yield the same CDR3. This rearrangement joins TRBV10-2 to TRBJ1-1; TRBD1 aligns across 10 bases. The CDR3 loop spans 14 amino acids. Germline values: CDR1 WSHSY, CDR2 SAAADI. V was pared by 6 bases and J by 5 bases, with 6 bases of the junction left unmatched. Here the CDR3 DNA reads TGCGCCAGCAGCCGACAGGGGGCAGGGACTGAAGCTTTCTTT. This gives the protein CASSRQGAGTEAFF.

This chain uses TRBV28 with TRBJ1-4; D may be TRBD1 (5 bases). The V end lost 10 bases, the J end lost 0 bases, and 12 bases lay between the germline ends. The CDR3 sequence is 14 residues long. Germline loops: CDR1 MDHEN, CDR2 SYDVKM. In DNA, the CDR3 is TGTGCCACCCGACGGGGGACAACTAATGAAAAACTGTTTTTT. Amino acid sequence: CATRRGTTNEKLFF.

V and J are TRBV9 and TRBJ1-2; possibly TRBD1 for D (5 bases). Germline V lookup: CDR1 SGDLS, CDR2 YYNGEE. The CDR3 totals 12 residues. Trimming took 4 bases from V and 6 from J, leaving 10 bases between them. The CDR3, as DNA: TGTGCCAGCAGCCCCCCGGGGCATGGCTACACCTTC. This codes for CASSPPGHGYTF.

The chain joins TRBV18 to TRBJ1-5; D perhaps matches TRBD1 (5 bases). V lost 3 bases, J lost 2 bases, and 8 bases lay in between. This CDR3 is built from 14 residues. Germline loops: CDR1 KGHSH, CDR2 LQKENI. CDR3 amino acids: CASSPGGGNQPQHF. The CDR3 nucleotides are TGTGCCAGCTCACCCGGAGGGGGCAATCAGCCCCAGCATTTT. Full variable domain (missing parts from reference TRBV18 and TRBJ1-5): NAGVMQNPRHLVRRRGQEARLRCSPMKGHSHVYWYRQLPEEGLKFMVYLQKENIIDESGMPKERFSAEFPKEGPSILRIQQVVRGDSAAYFCASSPGGGNQPQHFGDGTRLSIL.

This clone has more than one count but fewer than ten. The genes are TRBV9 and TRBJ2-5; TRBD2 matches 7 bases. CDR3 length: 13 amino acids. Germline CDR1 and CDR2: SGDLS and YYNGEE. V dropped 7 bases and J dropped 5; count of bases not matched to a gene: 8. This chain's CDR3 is CASGKGGVETQYF. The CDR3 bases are TGTGCCAGCGGTAAGGGAGGGGTCGAGACCCAGTACTTC.

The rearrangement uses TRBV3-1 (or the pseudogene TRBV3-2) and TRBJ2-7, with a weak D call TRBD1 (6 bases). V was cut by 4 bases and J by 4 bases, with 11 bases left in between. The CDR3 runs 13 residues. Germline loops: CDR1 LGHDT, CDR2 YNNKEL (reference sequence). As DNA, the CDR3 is TGTGCCAGCAGCCGGGGGCAAAGATACGAGCAGTACTTC. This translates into CASSRGQRYEQYF.

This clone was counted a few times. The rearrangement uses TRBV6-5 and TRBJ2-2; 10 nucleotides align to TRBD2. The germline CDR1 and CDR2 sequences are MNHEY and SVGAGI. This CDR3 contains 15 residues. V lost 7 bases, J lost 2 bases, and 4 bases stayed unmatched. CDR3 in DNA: TGTGCCAGCAAACCTAGCGGGGGTAACACCGGGGAGCTGTTTTTT. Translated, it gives CASKPSGGNTGELFF.

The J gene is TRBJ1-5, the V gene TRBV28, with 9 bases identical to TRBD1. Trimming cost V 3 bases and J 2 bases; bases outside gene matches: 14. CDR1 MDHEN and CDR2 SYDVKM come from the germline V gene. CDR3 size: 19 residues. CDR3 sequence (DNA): TGTGCCAGCAGTTTTGAAGGGGGTTTATGGACAGGGGGCAATCAGCCCCAGCATTTT. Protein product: CASSFEGGLWTGGNQPQHF.